The 23 T cell receptor beta chains given below trace back to one sample, sequenced in a study of CD8 T cells in Susac syndrome. Random hexamers primed reverse transcription of about 0.5 to 1 ug RNA. TCRdb called the immunoSEQ multiplex PCR reads again in MiXCR, with one record for every CDR3 protein. The repertoire includes some 130,000 distinct CDR3 sequences, roughly 94% of them detected once, and about 0.18% sits in the top ten. Sequencing was done on a sample of CD8+ T cells from PBMCs. The receptors stem from a human donor with Susac syndrome.

The chain is built from TRBV27 and TRBJ2-7; TRBD2 aligns across 7 bases. V gave up 9 bases and J gave up 3 bases; unmatched junction bases: 11. This CDR3 spans 14 amino acids. The germline V gene has CDR1 MNHEY and CDR2 SMNVEV (reference sequence). The CDR3 DNA sequence: TGTGCCAGTCGGATAGCGGGTGGGAGCTACGAGCAGTACTTC. As protein: CASRIAGGSYEQYF.

The V and J genes are TRBV20-1 and TRBJ2-5, with D possibly matching TRBD1 (5 bases). The CDR3 consists of 15 residues. Per germline, CDR1 DFQATT and CDR2 SNEGSKA (reference sequence). V was clipped by 0 bases and J by 5 bases, with 16 bases between them. The CDR3 DNA reads TGCAGTGCTAGAGATGGGGCGACGGGCACGGAGACCCAGTACTTC. It is translated as CSARDGATGTETQYF.

This chain joins TRBV10-3 and TRBJ2-7, with 8 bases lining up with TRBD2. Germline assignment: CDR1 ENHRY and CDR2 SYGVKD. The length of the CDR3 is 15 residues. The V and J ends lost 2 bases and 6 bases, in that order; junction bases with no gene match: 9. The CDR3 protein is CAISEEGSGSREQYF. The CDR3 region has the DNA TGTGCCATCAGTGAGGAAGGAAGCGGGAGTCGCGAGCAGTACTTC.

The V and J genes are TRBV27 and TRBJ2-5; D remains ambiguous. CDR3 length: 17 amino acids. In germline, CDR1 is MNHEY, CDR2 SMNVEV (reference sequence). Deletions cut 3 bases from V and 2 bases from J, with 19 bases between. This CDR3 reads CASSLKMNPLEQETQYF. The CDR3 coding sequence is TGTGCCAGCAGTTTGAAGATGAACCCGCTGGAACAAGAGACCCAGTACTTC.

V and J are TRBV18 and TRBJ2-1; D is unclear. V dropped 8 bases and J dropped 0 bases, with 20 bases sitting between them. The CDR3 has 17 residues. CDR1 is KGHSH, CDR2 LQKENI, per germline. CDR3 protein: CASPIAPRSSSYNEQFF. The CDR3, as DNA: TGTGCCAGCCCCATAGCCCCACGGTCGAGCTCCTACAATGAGCAGTTCTTC.

The chain joins TRBV20-1 to TRBJ2-1, with 12 bases aligning to TRBD2. The CDR3 loop spans 19 amino acids. Trimming cost V 0 bases and J 6 bases; bases outside gene matches: 15. The germline V gene has CDR1 DFQATT and CDR2 SNEGSKA (reference sequence). The CDR3 sequence: CSARDLWASGRAASNEQFF. The DNA of the CDR3 is TGCAGTGCTAGAGATCTTTGGGCTAGCGGGAGGGCCGCGTCCAATGAGCAGTTCTTC.

The CDR3 sequence is CASSQDHPDSYGYTF. CDR3 nucleotide sequence: TGCGCCAGCAGCCAAGATCATCCCGACAGCTATGGCTACACCTTC. This chain connects TRBV4-1 to TRBJ1-2; D might be TRBD1 (5 bases). V was trimmed by 0 bases and J by 4 bases, leaving 12 bases between them. Germline V lookup: CDR1 MGHRA, CDR2 YSYEKL. The length of the CDR3 is 15 residues.

The CDR3 spells CASSVGGSGYEQYF. The CDR3 region has the DNA TGTGCCAGCAGCGTAGGGGGTAGCGGCTACGAGCAGTACTTC. The chain links TRBV9 to TRBJ2-7, with D possibly matching TRBD2 (6 bases). Trimming removed 0 bases at V and 3 bases at J, with 10 bases between. This CDR3 region has 14 residues. The germline gives CDR1 SGDLS, CDR2 YYNGEE.

The rearrangement joins TRBV4-1 to TRBJ2-7; 11 nucleotides line up with TRBD2. CDR3 length: 16 amino acids. V shed 3 bases and J 5 bases; nucleotides not matched to a gene: 9. Germline CDR1 is MGHRA and CDR2 is YSYEKL. For the CDR3, the DNA is TGCGCCAGCAGCCAGGAAACTAGCGGGAGTTTCCACGAGCAGTACTTC. Translated: CASSQETSGSFHEQYF.

The rearrangement joins TRBV5-4 to TRBJ2-6; 9 bases are a match to TRBD1. This CDR3 has 18 residues. V was clipped by 1 base and J by 2 bases; unmatched bases: 7. CDR1 and CDR2 (germline): SGHNT, YYREEE (reference sequence). CDR3 sequence: CASSLPPGQGTGANVLTF. In DNA, the CDR3 is TGTGCCAGCAGCTTGCCTCCGGGACAGGGAACTGGGGCCAACGTCCTGACTTTC.

The chain has TRBV3-1 and TRBJ2-5; 7 bases agree with TRBD1. Looked up from germline, CDR1 is LGHDT and CDR2 is YNNKEL (reference sequence). The V and J ends lost 4 bases and 0 bases, in that order; junction bases with no gene match: 8. CDR3 length equals 16 residues. The CDR3 here is CASSLNRGPHQETQYF. CDR3 nucleotides: TGTGCCAGCAGCCTTAACAGGGGTCCCCACCAAGAGACCCAGTACTTC.

The V gene is TRBV4-1, the J gene TRBJ2-7, with 7 positions matching TRBD2. The CDR3 consists of 15 residues. Germline V gene sequence: CDR1 MGHRA, CDR2 YSYEKL. J lost 6 bases, V lost 3 bases, and 11 bases had no gene match. CDR3 sequence: CASSHSRGGPGEQYF. DNA for the CDR3: TGCGCCAGCAGCCATTCGAGGGGAGGGCCGGGCGAGCAGTACTTC.

The chain joins TRBV7-9 to TRBJ2-1, with D tentatively TRBD2 (6 bases). In germline, CDR1 is SEHNR, CDR2 FQNEAQ (reference sequence). The length of the CDR3 is 14 residues. V was trimmed by 5 bases and J by 10 bases, leaving 18 bases between them. CDR3 loop: CASSNGGGRREQFF. The CDR3 nucleotides are TGTGCCAGCAGCAACGGGGGTGGGAGACGCGAGCAGTTCTTC.

Only a few counts were recorded for this clonotype. The CDR3 loop reads CASLGGINEKLFF. Here the CDR3 DNA reads TGCGCCAGCCTCGGGGGGATTAATGAAAAACTGTTTTTT. This rearrangement joins TRBV4-1 to TRBJ1-4, with a weak D call TRBD1 (5 bases). This CDR3 has 13 residues. Deletions cut 8 bases from V and 4 bases from J, with 11 bases between. Per germline, CDR1 MGHRA and CDR2 YSYEKL.

The chain has TRBV4-2 and TRBJ2-5, with D possibly TRBD2 on 5 matching bases. V shed 0 bases and J shed 7 bases, with 12 bases lying between them. The CDR3 extends over 14 amino acids. Per germline, CDR1 LGHNA and CDR2 YNFKEQ. The CDR3 loop reads CASSQEFSGWTQYF. The CDR3 nucleotides are TGTGCCAGCAGCCAAGAATTTTCGGGATGGACCCAGTACTTC.

Here the CDR3 reads CASSPTLEAFF. The CDR3 bases are TGTGCCAGCAGCCCGACCCTTGAAGCTTTCTTT. The chain joins TRBV7-9 to TRBJ1-1; no reliable D call. Per germline, CDR1 SEHNR and CDR2 FQNEAQ (reference sequence). The CDR3 runs 11 residues. The germline V and J ends were trimmed by 5 bases and 7 bases, with 8 bases remaining between them.

This sequence joins TRBV20-1 and TRBJ2-1, with 7 bases identical to TRBD2. With V trimmed by 3 bases and J by 0 bases, 5 bases remained unmatched. The CDR3 is 15 amino acids. Germline assignment: CDR1 DFQATT and CDR2 SNEGSKA (reference sequence). The CDR3 protein is CSARGGGPSYNEQFF. In DNA form, the CDR3 reads TGCAGTGCTAGGGGGGGAGGGCCCTCCTACAATGAGCAGTTCTTC.

The J gene is TRBJ1-2, the V gene TRBV6-1, with D possibly TRBD1 on 6 matching bases. Germline lookup yields CDR1 MNHNS and CDR2 SASEGT. The CDR3 contains 16 residues. V was shortened by 5 bases and J by 8 bases, with 24 bases between the two germline ends. DNA of the CDR3: TGTGCCAGCAGTCGACCTCTGGACTTTTCAGGGGCGGGCTACACCTTC. Protein product: CASSRPLDFSGAGYTF.

The rearrangement joins TRBV7-9 to TRBJ1-2; TRBD1 matches at 7 bases. Germline values: CDR1 SEHNR, CDR2 FQNEAQ (reference sequence). The CDR3 covers 15 residues. Trimming took 2 bases from V and 2 from J; bases not matched to a gene: 5. The CDR3 region has the DNA TGTGCCAGCAGCTTACCCGAACAGGGGAACTATGGCTACACCTTC. Translating gives CASSLPEQGNYGYTF.

This clonotype has just one count. CDR3: CATVPGIREHNEQFF. The CDR3, as DNA: TGTGCCACCGTACCCGGGATCCGAGAACACAATGAGCAGTTCTTC. The chain is built from TRBV15 and TRBJ2-1; possibly TRBD2 for D (5 bases). Trimming took off 8 bases at V and 5 bases at J, with 19 bases between the two ends. The CDR3 sequence is 15 residues long. Germline assignment: CDR1 LNHNV and CDR2 YYDKDF (reference sequence).

The chain joins TRBV7-3 to TRBJ2-5, with 7 bases matching TRBD2. V shed 4 bases and J 4 bases; nucleotides not matched to a gene: 9. Germline V gene sequence: CDR1 SGHTA, CDR2 FQGTGA. The CDR3 has 15 residues. The CDR3 sequence is CASSSTGGLRETQYF. The CDR3 DNA sequence: TGTGCCAGCAGCTCTACGGGGGGACTCCGAGAGACCCAGTACTTC.

The J gene is TRBJ2-1, the V gene TRBV24-1; TRBD1 might be the D (5 bases). The CDR3 extends over 16 amino acids. V dropped 4 bases and J dropped 0 bases, with 12 bases sitting between them. Germline V gene sequence: CDR1 KGHDR, CDR2 SFDVKD. The CDR3 DNA is TGTGCCACCAGTGACCCCGACAGAAGCTCCTACAATGAGCAGTTCTTC. Protein: CATSDPDRSSYNEQFF.

This chain joins TRBV7-2 and TRBJ1-5, with D perhaps TRBD1 (6 bases). Germline loops: CDR1 SGHTA, CDR2 FQGNSA. The CDR3 runs to 14 residues. Deletions cut 5 bases from V and 5 bases from J, with 13 bases between. The CDR3, as DNA: TGTGCCAGCAGCCTCCGACAGGCCTATCAGCCCCAGCATTTT. Protein product: CASSLRQAYQPQHF.